This is a list of T cell receptor beta chains from one sample in a study of CD8 T cells in ankylosing spondylitis. TCRdb reprocessed the 5' RACE reads with MiXCR, giving one entry per CDR3 protein. Of about 220,000 distinct CDR3 sequences listed, about 6.7% are singletons. The sequenced sample consisted of blood, either unsorted or a sorted T cell fraction (not recorded which). All receptors come from a male donor with ankylosing spondylitis. CDR3s include the opening cysteine and the closing phenylalanine or tryptophan. A D gene is named only where the DNA matches it firmly. Only part of the rows carry a size: once, few, many, or a class if the clone is expanded.

V	D	J	size	CDR3	DNA
TRBV28	TRBD2	TRBJ2-3	many	CASSQTSGRERPPDTQYF	TGTGCCAGCAGCCAGACTAGCGGGAGAGAAAGGCCCCCAGATACGCAGTATTTT
TRBV20-1	-	TRBJ2-7	few	CSARVRASYEQYF	TGCAGTGCTAGAGTCAGGGCCTCTTACGAGCAGTACTTC
TRBV6-2/TRBV6-3	-	TRBJ2-7	many	CASSFYRVYEQYF	TGTGCCAGCAGTTTCTACAGGGTCTACGAGCAGTACTTC
TRBV6-1	-	TRBJ2-7	many	CASSPTGNYFYEQYF	TGTGCCAGCAGCCCAACAGGGAATTATTTCTACGAGCAGTACTTC
TRBV9	TRBD2	TRBJ2-1	many	CASSVPASGGEVSYNEQFF	TGTGCCAGCAGCGTACCGGCTAGCGGGGGGGAAGTCTCCTACAATGAGCAGTTCTTC
TRBV20-1	TRBD2	TRBJ2-7	-	CSARASSGRTDEQYF	TGCAGTGCCCGAGCATCTAGCGGGAGGACCGACGAGCAGTACTTC
TRBV7-8	-	TRBJ2-5	many	CASSLAQTTQYF	TGTGCCAGCAGCTTAGCGCAAACGACCCAGTACTTC
TRBV12-3/TRBV12-4	TRBD1	TRBJ1-5	many	CASSAGTDNQPQHF	TGTGCCAGCAGTGCCGGGACAGATAATCAGCCCCAGCATTTT
TRBV14	-	TRBJ2-7	few	CASSQDLGWSSYEQYF	TGTGCCAGCAGCCAAGATTTGGGCTGGAGCTCCTACGAGCAGTACTTC
TRBV7-9	-	TRBJ2-2	many	CASRTGGATGELFF	TGTGCCAGCAGAACGGGGGGCGCGACCGGGGAGCTGTTTTTT
TRBV11-2	-	TRBJ2-7	-	CASSFPTSYEQFF	TGTGCCAGCAGCTTCCCTACCTCCTACGAGCAGTTCTTT
TRBV12-3/TRBV12-4	-	TRBJ1-6	few	CASHQGIPPLHF	TGTGCCAGCCATCAGGGTATTCCACCCCTCCACTTT
TRBV28	-	TRBJ2-3	few	CASSRGTRSTDTQYF	TGTGCCAGCAGCCGAGGGACACGTAGCACAGATACGCAGTATTTT
TRBV11-2	TRBD1	TRBJ2-7	many	CASSLDSRSETGGRHYEQYF	TGTGCCAGCAGCTTAGACTCTAGGTCAGAGACAGGGGGCAGACACTACGAGCAGTACTTC
TRBV2	-	TRBJ2-1	many	CASRNEQFF	TGTGCCAGCAGGAATGAGCAGTTCTTC
TRBV7-9	-	TRBJ1-6	many	CASSPQGSPLHF	TGTGCCAGCAGCCCACAGGGTTCACCCCTCCACTTT
TRBV7-2	-	TRBJ2-7	medium-sized	CASSPRWGLRYEQYF	TGTGCCAGCAGCCCTAGATGGGGACTCCGATACGAGCAGTACTTC
TRBV7-9	TRBD1	TRBJ1-2	many	CASSLGTGSNGGYTF	TGTGCCAGCAGCTTGGGGACAGGGAGTAACGGGGGCTACACCTTC
TRBV27	-	TRBJ2-7	many	CASSYRDAAYEQYF	TGTGCCAGCAGTTACAGGGACGCGGCCTACGAGCAGTACTTC
TRBV27	TRBD2	TRBJ2-3	many	CASSFGLGTDTQYF	TGTGCCAGCAGTTTCGGACTAGGCACAGATACGCAGTATTTT
TRBV11-2	-	TRBJ2-7	few	CASSEGWGSSYEQYF	TGTGCCAGCAGCGAGGGTTGGGGGAGCTCCTACGAGCAGTACTTC
TRBV7-9	-	TRBJ1-1	many	CASWGNTEAFF	TGTGCCTCATGGGGGAACACTGAAGCTTTCTTT
TRBV3-1	-	TRBJ1-1	-	CASSLPTEAEAFF	TGTGCCAGCAGCTTACCGACGGAGGCTGAAGCTTTCTTT
TRBV11-2	-	TRBJ2-7	-	CASSLEPGIEQYF	TGTGCCAGCAGCTTAGAGCCCGGGATCGAGCAGTACTTC
TRBV3-1	-	TRBJ2-5	many	CASSQEMVGETQYF	TGTGCCAGCAGCCAAGAAATGGTGGGGGAGACCCAGTACTTC
TRBV6-1	-	TRBJ1-5	many	CASSPAIQGPIPYNQPQHF	TGTGCCAGCAGCCCGGCGATACAGGGACCAATTCCCTACAATCAGCCCCAGCATTTT
TRBV10-3	-	TRBJ2-7	few	CAAQGIYEQYF	TGTGCCGCCCAGGGAATCTACGAGCAGTACTTC
TRBV5-1	TRBD2	TRBJ2-7	many	CASSFSAGGSYEQYF	TGCGCCAGCAGCTTCTCGGCGGGAGGTTCCTACGAGCAGTACTTC
TRBV29-1	-	TRBJ2-1	many	CSVEGGRGRYNEQFF	TGCAGCGTTGAAGGGGGCAGGGGGAGGTACAATGAGCAGTTCTTC
TRBV5-5	-	TRBJ2-1	few	CASSLGRGSREQFF	TGTGCCAGCAGCTTGGGAAGGGGAAGTCGGGAGCAGTTCTTC
TRBV7-6	-	TRBJ2-7	-	CASSLGGLGSYEQYF	TGTGCCAGCAGCTTAGGGGGGCTGGGCTCCTACGAGCAGTACTTC
TRBV29-1	TRBD2	TRBJ2-5	-	CSVVTSGPRVGQETQYF	TGCAGCGTCGTTACTAGCGGACCCAGAGTGGGCCAAGAGACCCAGTACTTC
TRBV27	TRBD1	TRBJ1-1	few	CASSTDRGDAEAFF	TGTGCCAGCAGTACCGACAGGGGGGACGCTGAAGCTTTCTTT
TRBV4-2	-	TRBJ2-7	many	CASSQEYKSSYEQYF	TGTGCCAGCAGCCAAGAGTACAAGAGCTCCTACGAGCAGTACTTC
TRBV4-3	TRBD1	TRBJ1-2	many	CASSQEVGQGIGYTF	TGCGCCAGCAGCCAAGAGGTCGGACAGGGGATCGGCTACACCTTC
TRBV7-9	-	TRBJ2-5	many	CASTLIRVETQYF	TGTGCCAGCACCTTAATCAGGGTAGAGACCCAGTACTTC
TRBV6-2/TRBV6-3	-	TRBJ2-1	many	CASSHPLRLSSYNEQFF	TGTGCCAGCAGCCACCCCTTGCGGCTTAGCTCCTACAATGAGCAGTTCTTC
TRBV7-6	-	TRBJ2-2	many	CASSLETALPNTGELFF	TGTGCCAGCAGCTTAGAAACAGCTTTACCGAACACCGGGGAGCTGTTTTTT
TRBV28	TRBD2	TRBJ2-3	many	CASSLGTSGSRADTQYF	TGTGCCAGCAGTTTAGGGACTAGCGGGAGTCGAGCAGATACGCAGTATTTT
TRBV6-1	-	TRBJ1-1	many	CATISRIGTKGTEAFF	TGTGCCACTATTTCGAGAATTGGGACCAAGGGCACTGAAGCTTTCTTT
TRBV27	-	TRBJ2-7	many	CASSPGGGAGYEQYF	TGTGCCAGCAGTCCCGGCGGGGGCGCTGGGTACGAGCAGTACTTC
TRBV14	TRBD1	TRBJ2-2	few	CASSPQQGAGELFF	TGTGCCAGCAGCCCACAACAGGGGGCCGGGGAGCTGTTTTTT
TRBV12-3/TRBV12-4	-	TRBJ2-7	many	CASSEGISYEQYF	TGTGCCAGCAGTGAAGGGATCTCCTACGAGCAGTACTTC
TRBV6-5	-	TRBJ1-6	many	CASSYSKGGGYNSPLHF	TGTGCCAGCAGTTACTCGAAGGGAGGAGGGTATAATTCACCCCTCCACTTT
TRBV6-2/TRBV6-3	-	TRBJ1-1	-	CASSLLTGPNTEAFF	TGTGCCAGCAGTCTCCTGACGGGGCCGAACACTGAAGCTTTCTTT
TRBV27	TRBD2	TRBJ2-3	few	CASSSLRLAGVSTDTQYF	TGTGCCAGCAGTTCACTCCGACTAGCGGGAGTTTCGACAGATACGCAGTATTTT
TRBV4-1	-	TRBJ1-1	-	CASSQAGSDTEAFF	TGCGCCAGCAGCCAAGCAGGGTCGGACACTGAAGCTTTCTTT
TRBV7-2	-	TRBJ1-5	many	CASSSRYNQPQHF	TGTGCCAGCAGCTCGAGGTACAATCAGCCCCAGCATTTT
TRBV7-6	TRBD1	TRBJ1-5	few	CASSLIQGGINQPQHF	TGTGCCAGCAGCTTGATACAGGGGGGCATTAATCAGCCCCAGCATTTT
TRBV20-1	TRBD1	TRBJ1-1	many	CSARIRGTGLYLAFF	TGCAGTGCTAGGATCCGGGGGACAGGGCTTTATCTGGCTTTCTTT